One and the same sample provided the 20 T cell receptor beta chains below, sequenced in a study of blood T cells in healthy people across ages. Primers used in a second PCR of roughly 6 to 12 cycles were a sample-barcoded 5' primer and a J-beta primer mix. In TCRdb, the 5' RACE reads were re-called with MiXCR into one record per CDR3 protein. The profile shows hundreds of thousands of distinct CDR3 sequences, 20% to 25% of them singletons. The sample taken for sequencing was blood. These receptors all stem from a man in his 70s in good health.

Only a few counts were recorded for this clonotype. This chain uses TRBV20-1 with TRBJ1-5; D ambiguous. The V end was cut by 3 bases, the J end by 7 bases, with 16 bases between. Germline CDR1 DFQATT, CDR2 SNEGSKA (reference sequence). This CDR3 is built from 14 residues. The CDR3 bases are TGCAGTGCTAGTATTTGGGAGGGAGGACAGCCCCAGCATTTT. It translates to CSASIWEGGQPQHF.

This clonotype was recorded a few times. CDR3: CASSQSYSGAGDEQYF. The CDR3 DNA sequence: TGTGCCAGCAGCCAGAGCTATAGCGGGGCTGGAGACGAGCAGTACTTC. The chain combines TRBV3-1 with TRBJ2-7; 8 nucleotides match TRBD2. Looked up from germline, CDR1 is LGHDT and CDR2 is YNNKEL (reference sequence). The CDR3 extends over 16 amino acids. The V segment lost 3 bases and the J segment 5 bases; nucleotides outside the gene matches: 12.

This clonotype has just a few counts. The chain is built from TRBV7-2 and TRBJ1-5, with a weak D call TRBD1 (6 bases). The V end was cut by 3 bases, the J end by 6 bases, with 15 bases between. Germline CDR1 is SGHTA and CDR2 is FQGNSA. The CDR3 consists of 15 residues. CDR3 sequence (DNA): TGTGCCAGCAGCTTTGGACGGGGGGCGCTTCAGCCCCAGCATTTT. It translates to CASSFGRGALQPQHF.

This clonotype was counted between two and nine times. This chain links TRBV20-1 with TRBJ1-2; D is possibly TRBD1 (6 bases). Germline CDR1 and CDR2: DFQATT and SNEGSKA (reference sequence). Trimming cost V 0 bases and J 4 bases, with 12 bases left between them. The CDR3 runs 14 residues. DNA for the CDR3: TGCAGTGCTAGAGATTTCGGGGGCGTCTATGGCTACACCTTC. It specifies CSARDFGGVYGYTF.

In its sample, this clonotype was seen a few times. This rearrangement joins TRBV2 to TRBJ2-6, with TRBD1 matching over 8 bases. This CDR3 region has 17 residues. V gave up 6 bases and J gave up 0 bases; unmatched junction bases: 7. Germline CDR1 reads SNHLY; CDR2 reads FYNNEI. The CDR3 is CASSRDRILSGANVLTF. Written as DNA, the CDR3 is TGTGCCAGCAGCCGGGACAGGATACTCTCTGGGGCCAACGTCCTGACTTTC.

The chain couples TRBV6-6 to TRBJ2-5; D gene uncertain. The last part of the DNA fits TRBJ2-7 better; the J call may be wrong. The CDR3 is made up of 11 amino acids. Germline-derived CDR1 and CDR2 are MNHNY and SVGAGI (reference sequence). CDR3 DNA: TGTGCCAGCACCTATGACTACGAGCAGTACTTC. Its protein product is CASTYDYEQYF.

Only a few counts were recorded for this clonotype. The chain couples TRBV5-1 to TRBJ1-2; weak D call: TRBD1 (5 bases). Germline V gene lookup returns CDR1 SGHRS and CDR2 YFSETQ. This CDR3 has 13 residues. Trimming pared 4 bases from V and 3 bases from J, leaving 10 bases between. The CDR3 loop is CASSVGDDYGYTF. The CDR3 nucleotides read TGCGCCAGCAGCGTGGGGGACGACTATGGCTACACCTTC.

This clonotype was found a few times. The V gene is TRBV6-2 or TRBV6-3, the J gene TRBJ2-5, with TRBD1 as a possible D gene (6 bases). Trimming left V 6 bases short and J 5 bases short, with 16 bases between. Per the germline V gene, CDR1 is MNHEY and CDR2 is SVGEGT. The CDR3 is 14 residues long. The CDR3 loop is CASRPPGHQETQYF. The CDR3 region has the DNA TGTGCCAGCAGACCACCGGGACATCAGGAGACCCAGTACTTC.

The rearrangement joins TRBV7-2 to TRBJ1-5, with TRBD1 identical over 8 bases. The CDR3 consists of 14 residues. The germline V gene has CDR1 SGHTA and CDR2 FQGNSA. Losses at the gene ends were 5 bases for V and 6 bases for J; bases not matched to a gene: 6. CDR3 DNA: TGTGCCAGCAGCCTCGACAGGGGAGGTCAGCCCCAGCATTTT. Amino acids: CASSLDRGGQPQHF.

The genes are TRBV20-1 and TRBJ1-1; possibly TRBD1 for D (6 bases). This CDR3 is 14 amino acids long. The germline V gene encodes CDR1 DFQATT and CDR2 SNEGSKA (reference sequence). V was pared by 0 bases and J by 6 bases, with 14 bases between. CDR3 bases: TGCAGTGCTAGAGACCTTCGGGGGCGCGCTGAAGCTTTCTTT. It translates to CSARDLRGRAEAFF.

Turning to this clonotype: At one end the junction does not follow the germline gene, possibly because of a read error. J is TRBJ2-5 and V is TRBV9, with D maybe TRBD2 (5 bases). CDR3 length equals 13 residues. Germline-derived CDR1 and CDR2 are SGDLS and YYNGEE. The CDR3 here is CASSVESQETQYF. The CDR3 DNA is TGTGCCAGTAGCGTAGAGTCTCAAGAGACCCAGTACTTC.

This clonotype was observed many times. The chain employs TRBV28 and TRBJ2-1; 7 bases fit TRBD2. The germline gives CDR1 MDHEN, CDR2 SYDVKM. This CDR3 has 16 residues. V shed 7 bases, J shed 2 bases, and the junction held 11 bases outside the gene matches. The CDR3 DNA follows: TGTGCCAGCATCTCTGTACTAGCGCCCGCCTACAATGAGCAGTTCTTC. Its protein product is CASISVLAPAYNEQFF.

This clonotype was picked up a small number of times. The DNA of the CDR3 is TGTGCCAGCAGTAGTGGCAGGGGTGGCAATCAGCCCCAGCATTTT. Its protein is CASSSGRGGNQPQHF. The chain joins TRBV27 to TRBJ1-5, with D possibly matching TRBD1 (6 bases). This CDR3 is 15 amino acids long. Germline values: CDR1 MNHEY, CDR2 SMNVEV (reference sequence). V gave up 5 bases and J gave up 2 bases, with 13 bases separating them.

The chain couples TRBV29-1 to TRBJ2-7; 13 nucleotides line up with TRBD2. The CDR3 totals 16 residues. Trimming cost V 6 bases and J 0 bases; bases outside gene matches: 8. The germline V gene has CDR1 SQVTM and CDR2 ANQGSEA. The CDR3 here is CSVSGTSGTSSYEQYF. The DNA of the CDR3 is TGCAGCGTGTCCGGGACTAGCGGGACGAGCTCCTACGAGCAGTACTTC.

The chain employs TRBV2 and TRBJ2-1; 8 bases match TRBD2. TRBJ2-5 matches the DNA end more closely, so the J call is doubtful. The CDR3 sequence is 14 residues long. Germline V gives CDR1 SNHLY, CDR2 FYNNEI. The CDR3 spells CASSGVRGVETQYF. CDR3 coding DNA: TGTGCCAGCAGTGGCGTGCGGGGGGTCGAGACCCAGTACTTC.

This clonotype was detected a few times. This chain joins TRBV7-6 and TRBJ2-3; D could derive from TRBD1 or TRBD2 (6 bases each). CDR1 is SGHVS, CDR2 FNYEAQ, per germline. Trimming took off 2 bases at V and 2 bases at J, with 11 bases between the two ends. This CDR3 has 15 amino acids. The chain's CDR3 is CASSLPGATTDTQYF. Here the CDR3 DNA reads TGTGCCAGCAGCTTACCGGGGGCTACCACAGATACGCAGTATTTT.

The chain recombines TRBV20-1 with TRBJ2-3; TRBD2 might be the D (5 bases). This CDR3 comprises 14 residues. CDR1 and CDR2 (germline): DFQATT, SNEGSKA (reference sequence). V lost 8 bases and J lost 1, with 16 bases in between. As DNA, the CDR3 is TGCAGTTTGTCATCGGGATTGGGCACAGATACGCAGTATTTT. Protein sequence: CSLSSGLGTDTQYF.

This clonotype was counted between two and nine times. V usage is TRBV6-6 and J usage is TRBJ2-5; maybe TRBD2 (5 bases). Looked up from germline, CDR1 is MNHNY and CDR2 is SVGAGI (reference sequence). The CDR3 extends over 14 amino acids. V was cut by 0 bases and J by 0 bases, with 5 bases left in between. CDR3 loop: CASSYSGNQETQYF. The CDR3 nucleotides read TGTGCCAGCAGTTACTCCGGGAACCAAGAGACCCAGTACTTC.

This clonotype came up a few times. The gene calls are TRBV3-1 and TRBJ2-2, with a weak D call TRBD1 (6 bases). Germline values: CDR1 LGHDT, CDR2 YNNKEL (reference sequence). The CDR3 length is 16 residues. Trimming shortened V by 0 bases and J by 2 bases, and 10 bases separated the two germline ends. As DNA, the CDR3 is TGTGCCAGCAGCCAAGAGAGGACAGATAACACCGGGGAGCTGTTTTTT. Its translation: CASSQERTDNTGELFF.

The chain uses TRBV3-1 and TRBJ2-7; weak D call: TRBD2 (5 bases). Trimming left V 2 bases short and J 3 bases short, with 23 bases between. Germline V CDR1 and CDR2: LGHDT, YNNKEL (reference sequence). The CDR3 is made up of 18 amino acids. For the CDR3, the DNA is TGTGCCAGCAGCCAAACTTACTCTGCGAGCGGAAGGAGCTACGAGCAGTACTTC. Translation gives CASSQTYSASGRSYEQYF.